What follows are 28 T cell receptor beta chains derived from one specimen sequenced in a study of shared clonotypes between healthy human individuals. Libraries were prepared by immunoSEQ multiplex PCR; TCRdb keeps only in-frame clonotypes and omits some of them. The sample has some 1.5 million clones, 95% to 99% seen once; the top ten hold about 0.42%. Material: naive CD4+ T cells sorted from blood. Documented subset: CD45RA+ positively selected. The source is a man aged 30 to 45 in good health.

This sequence joins TRBV25-1 and TRBJ1-2; TRBD1 agrees at 11 bases. The CDR3 is made up of 16 amino acids. The V gene end was trimmed by 0 bases and the J gene end by 8 bases; junction bases not matched to a gene: 8. Germline CDR1 and CDR2: MGHDK and SYGVNS. The DNA for the CDR3 is TGTGCCAGCAGTGAATACCCGGACAGGGGGCGCGTAGGCTACACCTTC. Translated: CASSEYPDRGRVGYTF.

The chain couples TRBV15 to TRBJ1-1; D is perhaps TRBD1 (5 bases). The length of the CDR3 is 17 residues. V lost 0 bases and J 4 bases, leaving 18 bases between the germline ends. Germline CDR1 and CDR2: LNHNV and YYDKDF (reference sequence). The CDR3 region has the DNA TGTGCCACCAGCAGAGATGGGTGGGCAGGGATGGGCACTGAAGCTTTCTTT. Amino acids: CATSRDGWAGMGTEAFF. Filled out from reference TRBV15 and TRBJ1-1, the complete variable domain reads DAMVIQNPRYQVTQFGKPVTLSCSQTLNHNVMYWYQQKSSQAPKLLFHYYDKDFNNEADTPDNFQSRRPNTSFCFLDIRSPGLGDTAMYLCATSRDGWAGMGTEAFFGQGTRLTVV.

The chain couples TRBV29-1 to TRBJ2-3; TRBD1 aligns across 12 bases. The CDR3 is made up of 15 amino acids. In germline, CDR1 is SQVTM, CDR2 ANQGSEA. V was clipped by 7 bases and J by 2 bases; unmatched bases: 7. The CDR3 protein is CSGTGTGGLTDTQYF. Written as DNA, the CDR3 is TGCAGCGGGACCGGGACAGGGGGCCTCACAGATACGCAGTATTTT.

The V and J genes are TRBV19 and TRBJ1-4; possibly TRBD1 for D (6 bases). The V gene's germline CDR1 is LNHDA and CDR2 SQIVND (reference sequence). The CDR3 spans 14 residues. Trimming left V 7 bases short and J 5 bases short, with 14 bases between. The CDR3 protein is CASTVRQENEKLFF. As DNA, the CDR3 is TGTGCCAGTACAGTAAGACAGGAGAATGAAAAACTGTTTTTT.

J is TRBJ1-1 and V is TRBV7-9; D not certain. The CDR3 sequence is 13 residues long. V was pared by 2 bases and J by 6 bases, with 10 bases between. The germline CDR1 and CDR2 sequences are SEHNR and FQNEAQ (reference sequence). The CDR3 DNA sequence: TGTGCCAGCAGCTTAATAACGGGGTCTGAAGCTTTCTTT. Protein product: CASSLITGSEAFF.

The chain is built from TRBV6-5 and TRBJ2-7, with TRBD2 identical over 7 bases. From germline, CDR1 is MNHEY and CDR2 SVGAGI. V was pared by 6 bases and J by 5 bases, with 13 bases of the junction left unmatched. The CDR3 is 15 amino acids. In DNA, the CDR3 is TGTGCCAGCAGAGTCGGACTAGTGGTGTCTCACGAGCAGTACTTC. It encodes CASRVGLVVSHEQYF.

The chain uses TRBV6-6 and TRBJ2-1; no clear D. CDR3 length: 14 residues. Germline V gives CDR1 MNHNY, CDR2 SVGAGI (reference sequence). V was trimmed by 0 bases and J by 5 bases, leaving 8 bases between them. The CDR3 nucleotides are TGTGCCAGCAGTTACTCGATTCGGGACAATGAGCAGTTCTTC. Protein sequence: CASSYSIRDNEQFF.

The rearrangement links TRBV25-1 to TRBJ2-6; D call uncertain. This CDR3 comprises 16 residues. Trimming pared 0 bases from V and 2 bases from J, leaving 8 bases between. Germline CDR1 reads MGHDK; CDR2 reads SYGVNS. The CDR3 loop reads CASSEYENPGANVLTF. The DNA of the CDR3 is TGTGCCAGCAGTGAATACGAGAACCCTGGGGCCAACGTCCTGACTTTC.

The chain employs TRBV2 and TRBJ1-3; no definite D call. The CDR3 spans 15 residues. Germline-derived CDR1 and CDR2 are SNHLY and FYNNEI. Trimming stripped 0 bases from V and 4 bases from J, with 10 bases between. The CDR3 sequence is CASSEAAAGGNTIYF. The CDR3 DNA sequence: TGTGCCAGCAGTGAAGCTGCCGCGGGGGGAAACACCATATATTTT.

This clone appeared once. The chain uses TRBV11-2 and TRBJ1-2; possible D gene TRBD1, 5 bases. The CDR3 extends over 12 amino acids. Germline V CDR1 and CDR2: SGHAT, FQNNGV. V was shortened by 5 bases and J by 5 bases, with 9 bases between the two germline ends. DNA of the CDR3: TGTGCCAGCAGCCGACAGAAGTATGGCTACACCTTC. This codes for CASSRQKYGYTF.

The rearrangement links TRBV6-5 to TRBJ2-7; the match to TRBD2 covers 7 bases. Germline trimming cut 6 bases from V and 1 base from J; bases unmatched to any gene: 3. Germline V gene sequence: CDR1 MNHEY, CDR2 SVGAGI. CDR3 length equals 13 residues. The CDR3 DNA sequence: TGTGCCAGCAGGAGCGGGACTTCCTACGAGCAGTACTTC. Amino acid sequence: CASRSGTSYEQYF.

V and J are TRBV7-2 and TRBJ2-7; 8 bases are shared with TRBD2. The CDR3 extends over 15 amino acids. CDR1 is SGHTA and CDR2 is FQGNSA in the germline V gene. Germline trimming cut 5 bases from V and 4 bases from J; bases unmatched to any gene: 10. The CDR3 DNA is TGTGCCAGCAGCCAAGCCGGGACTAGTAGTTACGAGCAGTACTTC. It encodes CASSQAGTSSYEQYF.

This clone was recorded only once. The chain is built from TRBV11-2 and TRBJ2-7; D is uncertain. Trimming took 4 bases from V and 3 from J, leaving 10 bases between them. The length of the CDR3 is 13 residues. Germline V lookup: CDR1 SGHAT, CDR2 FQNNGV. The CDR3 bases are TGTGCCAGCAGCTGGGCAGGTCTCTACGAGCAGTACTTC. Its protein product is CASSWAGLYEQYF.

This clone has a count of ten or more. The rearrangement joins TRBV5-1 to TRBJ1-5; perhaps TRBD1 as D (6 bases). The germline V gene has CDR1 SGHRS and CDR2 YFSETQ. V was clipped by 3 bases and J by 5 bases, with 9 bases between them. This CDR3 has 13 residues. The CDR3 DNA is TGCGCCAGCAGCTGGGAGGGGGATCAGCCCCAGCATTTT. It translates to CASSWEGDQPQHF.

This chain links TRBV18 with TRBJ2-7; 11 nucleotides line up with TRBD1. The germline V gene encodes CDR1 KGHSH and CDR2 LQKENI. This CDR3 is built from 14 residues. V was clipped by 1 base and J by 5 bases; unmatched bases: 1. CDR3 residues: CASSPRDRGNEQYF. The CDR3 DNA follows: TGTGCCAGCTCACCACGGGACAGGGGGAACGAGCAGTACTTC.

The rearrangement links TRBV27 to TRBJ1-4, with 9 bases fitting TRBD1. The CDR3 sequence is 16 residues long. The germline CDR1 and CDR2 sequences are MNHEY and SMNVEV (reference sequence). Unmatched junction bases numbered 9, after V lost 0 bases and J lost 10 bases. In DNA, the CDR3 is TGTGCCAGCAGTTTATCGGACAGGGGCCGGGCTGGAAAACTGTTTTTT. Translation: CASSLSDRGRAGKLFF. The variable domain in full, with the rest retrieved from reference TRBV27 and TRBJ1-4, is EAQVTQNPRYLITVTGKKLTVTCSQNMNHEYMSWYRQDPGLGLRQIYYSMNVEVTDKGDVPEGYKVSRKEKRNFPLILESPSPNQTSLYFCASSLSDRGRAGKLFFGSGTQLSVL.

V usage is TRBV28 and J usage is TRBJ2-3, with unresolved D. The CDR3 covers 12 residues. V was shortened by 4 bases and J by 8 bases, with 10 bases between the two germline ends. Germline-derived CDR1 and CDR2 are MDHEN and SYDVKM. CDR3 region: CASSSYFATQYF. In DNA form, the CDR3 reads TGTGCCAGCAGTTCCTATTTCGCTACGCAGTATTTT.

The chain uses TRBV28 and TRBJ2-7; 11 nucleotides align to TRBD2. V shed 5 bases, J shed 2 bases, and the junction held 8 bases outside the gene matches. The CDR3 runs to 16 residues. Germline V gene sequence: CDR1 MDHEN, CDR2 SYDVKM. The CDR3 coding sequence is TGTGCCAGCAGTAACCCCTCTAGCGGGAGGCCCTACGAGCAGTACTTC. It specifies CASSNPSSGRPYEQYF.

This chain connects TRBV4-1 to TRBJ2-7; 12 positions match TRBD2. The CDR3 is 17 residues long. Germline lookup yields CDR1 MGHRA and CDR2 YSYEKL. The V gene end was trimmed by 0 bases and the J gene end by 6 bases; junction bases not matched to a gene: 9. The CDR3 here is CASSQDGTSGLTPEQYF. The CDR3, as DNA: TGCGCCAGCAGCCAAGACGGGACTAGCGGGCTTACCCCCGAGCAGTACTTC.

The V call is TRBV11-3, the J call TRBJ2-3; the D gene is possibly TRBD2 (5 bases). Germline CDR1 and CDR2: SGHNT and YENEEA. This CDR3 spans 13 amino acids. Trimming took 5 bases from V and 4 from J, leaving 10 bases between them. The CDR3 DNA reads TGTGCCAGCAGCCCGCCGGGATCAGATACGCAGTATTTT. It specifies CASSPPGSDTQYF.

The genes are TRBV7-6 and TRBJ1-3; tentatively, D is TRBD1 (6 bases). CDR1 is SGHVS, CDR2 FNYEAQ, per germline. The CDR3 is made up of 17 amino acids. V was pared by 2 bases and J by 3 bases, with 17 bases between. DNA of the CDR3: TGTGCCAGCAGCTTATTAAGAACAAGGACAGATGGAAACACCATATATTTT. It encodes CASSLLRTRTDGNTIYF. Looking up the rest from reference TRBV7-6 and TRBJ1-3 gives the full variable domain: GAGVSQSPRYKVTKRGQDVALRCDPISGHVSLYWYRQALGQGPEFLTYFNYEAQQDKSGLPNDRFSAERPEGSISTLTIQRTEQRDSAMYRCASSLLRTRTDGNTIYFGEGSWLTVV.

In DNA form, the CDR3 reads TGTGCCAGCAGCCAGACGGGGGAGCAGTTCTTC. The encoded protein is CASSQTGEQFF. The genes are TRBV11-2 and TRBJ2-1; D possibly corresponds to TRBD2 (5 bases). The germline V and J ends were trimmed by 5 bases and 10 bases, with 9 bases remaining between them. From germline, CDR1 is SGHAT and CDR2 FQNNGV. The CDR3 covers 11 residues.

The chain has TRBV5-3 and TRBJ1-5; 8 nucleotides match TRBD1. TRBV5-3 has ORF status, its function being uncertain. The CDR3 loop spans 15 amino acids. V lost 3 bases to trimming and J lost 5 bases; unmatched junction nucleotides: 7. The CDR3 sequence is CARSCGDRIDQPQHF. CDR3 DNA sequence: TGTGCCAGAAGCTGCGGGGACAGGATCGATCAGCCCCAGCATTTT.

This chain connects TRBV15 to TRBJ2-1, with unresolved D. The CDR3 spans 15 residues. The V end was cut by 3 bases, the J end by 0 bases, with 9 bases between. Per the germline V gene, CDR1 is LNHNV and CDR2 is YYDKDF (reference sequence). The CDR3 reads CATSREESSYNEQFF. DNA for the CDR3: TGTGCCACCAGCAGGGAAGAGAGCTCCTACAATGAGCAGTTCTTC. The variable domain in full, completed from reference TRBV15 and TRBJ2-1, reads DAMVIQNPRYQVTQFGKPVTLSCSQTLNHNVMYWYQQKSSQAPKLLFHYYDKDFNNEADTPDNFQSRRPNTSFCFLDIRSPGLGDTAMYLCATSREESSYNEQFFGPGTRLTVL.

This chain links TRBV29-1 with TRBJ2-3; TRBD1 matches at 8 bases. Germline-derived CDR1 and CDR2 are SQVTM and ANQGSEA. The CDR3 consists of 13 residues. With V trimmed by 7 bases and J by 1 base, 4 bases remained unmatched. The CDR3 protein is CSALTGGTDTQYF. The CDR3 DNA sequence: TGCAGCGCCCTGACAGGGGGCACAGATACGCAGTATTTT.

The gene calls are TRBV28 and TRBJ2-3; 11 nucleotides agree with TRBD2. J was trimmed by 4 bases and V by 3 bases; bases with no gene match: 6. Germline CDR1 MDHEN, CDR2 SYDVKM. The CDR3 covers 16 residues. The CDR3 here is CASSFRLLAGADTQYF. Written as DNA, the CDR3 is TGTGCCAGCAGTTTCAGGCTACTAGCGGGAGCAGATACGCAGTATTTT. The full variable domain, in which reference TRBV28 and TRBJ2-3 provide the parts outside the CDR3, is DVKVTQSSRYLVKRTGEKVFLECVQDMDHENMFWYRQDPGLGLRLIYFSYDVKMKEKGDIPEGYSVSREKKERFSLILESASTNQTSMYLCASSFRLLAGADTQYFGPGTRLTVL.

The rearrangement uses TRBV28 and TRBJ2-3, with 14 bases fitting TRBD2. Germline assignment: CDR1 MDHEN and CDR2 SYDVKM. The CDR3 extends over 18 amino acids. The ends lost 5 bases at V and 1 base at J; junction bases unmatched: 8. CDR3 amino acids: CASSPRLAGGPRTDTQYF. The CDR3 nucleotides read TGTGCCAGCAGTCCGAGACTAGCGGGAGGGCCCCGCACAGATACGCAGTATTTT.

The V and J genes are TRBV9 and TRBJ2-1; the D gene is possibly TRBD1 (6 bases). CDR1 and CDR2 from the germline V gene are SGDLS and YYNGEE. The CDR3 runs to 16 residues. Between the trimmed V and J ends, which lost 4 bases and 7 bases, there was a span of 21 bases. The CDR3 region has the DNA TGTGCCAGCAGCTCAAGTGGGGGCGCTTTGCAGAATGAGCAGTTCTTC. It is translated as CASSSSGGALQNEQFF. Based on the CDR3 plus reference TRBV9 and TRBJ2-1, the full variable domain is DSGVTQTPKHLITATGQRVTLRCSPRSGDLSVYWYQQSLDQGLQFLIQYYNGEERAKGNILERFSAQQFPDLHSELNLSSLELGDSALYFCASSSSGGALQNEQFFGPGTRLTVL.